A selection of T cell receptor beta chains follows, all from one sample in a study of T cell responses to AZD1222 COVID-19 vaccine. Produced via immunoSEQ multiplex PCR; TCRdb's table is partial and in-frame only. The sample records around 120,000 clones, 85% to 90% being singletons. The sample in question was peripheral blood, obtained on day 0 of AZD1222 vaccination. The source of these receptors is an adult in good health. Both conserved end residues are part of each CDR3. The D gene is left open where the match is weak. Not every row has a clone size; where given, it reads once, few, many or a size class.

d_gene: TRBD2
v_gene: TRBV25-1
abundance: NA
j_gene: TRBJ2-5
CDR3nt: TGTGCCAGCAGTGAATTGGGGCGGGAGGAAGCAGAGACCCAGTACTTC
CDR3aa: CASSELGREEAETQYF

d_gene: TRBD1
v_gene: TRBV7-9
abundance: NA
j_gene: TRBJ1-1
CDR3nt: TGTGCCAGCAGCTTAGGAGGGGGCCTGAACACTGAAGCTTTCTTT
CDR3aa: CASSLGGGLNTEAFF

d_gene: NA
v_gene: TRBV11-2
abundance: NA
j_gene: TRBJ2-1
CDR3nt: TGTGCCAGCAGCTTAGGCTCCTACAATGAGCAGTTCTTC
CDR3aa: CASSLGSYNEQFF

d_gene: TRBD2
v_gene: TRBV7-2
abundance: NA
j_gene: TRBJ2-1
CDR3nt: TGTGCCAGCAGCTTAGATACTAGCGGGTACAATGAGCAGTTCTTC
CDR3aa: CASSLDTSGYNEQFF

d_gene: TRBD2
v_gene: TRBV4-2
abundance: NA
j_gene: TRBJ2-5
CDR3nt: TGTGCCAGCAGCCAAGGGACTAGCGGGGGGGGTATGAAGACCCAGTACTTC
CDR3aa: CASSQGTSGGGMKTQYF

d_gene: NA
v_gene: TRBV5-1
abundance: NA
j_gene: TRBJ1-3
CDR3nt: TGCGCCAGCAGCACCCTGGCGACGTCGGGTGACAATGGAAACACCATATATTTT
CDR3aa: CASSTLATSGDNGNTIYF

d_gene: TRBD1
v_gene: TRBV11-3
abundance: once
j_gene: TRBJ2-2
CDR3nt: TGTGCCAGCAGTCCCCGGACAGGGAACACCGGGGAGCTGTTTTTT
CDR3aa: CASSPRTGNTGELFF

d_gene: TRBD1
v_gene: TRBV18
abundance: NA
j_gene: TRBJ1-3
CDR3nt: TGTGCCAGCCACAGGGGTCGCGGCTCTGGAAACACCATATATTTT
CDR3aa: CASHRGRGSGNTIYF

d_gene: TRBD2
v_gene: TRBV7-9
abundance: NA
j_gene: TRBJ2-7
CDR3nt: TGTGCCAGCAGCTTAGCGCTAGGCGGGGGCGAGCAGTACTTC
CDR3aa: CASSLALGGGEQYF

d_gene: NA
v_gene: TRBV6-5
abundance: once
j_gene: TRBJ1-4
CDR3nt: TGTGCCAGCAGTTACTCGGGACACCATAATGAAAAACTGTTTTTT
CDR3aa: CASSYSGHHNEKLFF

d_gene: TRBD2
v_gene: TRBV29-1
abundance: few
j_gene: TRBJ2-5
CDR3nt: TGCAGCGTTGAGGGCGGTAGCGGGGGGGCCCCTGAGACCCAGTACTTC
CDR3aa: CSVEGGSGGAPETQYF

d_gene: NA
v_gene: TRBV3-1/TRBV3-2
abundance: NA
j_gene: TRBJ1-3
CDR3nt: TGTGCCAGCAGCCAAGTCGGAAACACCATATATTTT
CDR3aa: CASSQVGNTIYF

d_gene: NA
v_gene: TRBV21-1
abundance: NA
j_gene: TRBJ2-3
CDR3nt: TGTGCCAGCAGCAAGGTTGGGCGGGGACGAAATACGCAGTATTTT
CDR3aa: CASSKVGRGRNTQYF

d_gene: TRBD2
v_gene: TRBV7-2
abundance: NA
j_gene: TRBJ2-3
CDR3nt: TGTGCCAGCAGGATAGGGGCCAGCGGGGCAGATACGCAGTATTTT
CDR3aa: CASRIGASGADTQYF

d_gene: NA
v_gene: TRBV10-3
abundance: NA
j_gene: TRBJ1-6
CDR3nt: TGTGCCATCAGTGAGAGTCCCGCGGGAGGGAATAATTCACCCCTCCACTTT
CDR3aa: CAISESPAGGNNSPLHF

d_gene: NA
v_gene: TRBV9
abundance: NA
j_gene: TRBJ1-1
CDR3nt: TGTGCCAGCAGCGTAGCTGGGGACACTGAAGCTTTCTTT
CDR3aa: CASSVAGDTEAFF

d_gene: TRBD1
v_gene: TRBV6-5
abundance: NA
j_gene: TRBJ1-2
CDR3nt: TGTGCCAGCAGTTACATCGGACAGGGCGCTGGCTACACCTTC
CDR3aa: CASSYIGQGAGYTF

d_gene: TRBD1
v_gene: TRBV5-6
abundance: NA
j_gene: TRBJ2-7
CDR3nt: TGTGCCAGCAGGCCGACAGGGGTCCACGAGCAGTACTTC
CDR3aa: CASRPTGVHEQYF

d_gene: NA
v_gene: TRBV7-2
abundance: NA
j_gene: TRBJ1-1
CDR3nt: TGTGCCAGCAGCGTCGCCCGGTGGGGGGGAAGAACTGAAGCTTTCTTT
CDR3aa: CASSVARWGGRTEAFF

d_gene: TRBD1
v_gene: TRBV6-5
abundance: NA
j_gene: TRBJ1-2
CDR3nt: TGTGCCAGCACCATGCACTCGGGACAGGTCTATGGCTACACCTTC
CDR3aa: CASTMHSGQVYGYTF

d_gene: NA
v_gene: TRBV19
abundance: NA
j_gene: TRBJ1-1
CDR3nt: TGTGCCAGTAGTAAAGCCCGGACAGCCATGAACACTGAAGCTTTCTTT
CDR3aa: CASSKARTAMNTEAFF

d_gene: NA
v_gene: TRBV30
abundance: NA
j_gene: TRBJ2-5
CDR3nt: TGTGCCTGGACACCAGTTCTGGGGCAAGGAGAGACCCAGTACTTC
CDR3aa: CAWTPVLGQGETQYF

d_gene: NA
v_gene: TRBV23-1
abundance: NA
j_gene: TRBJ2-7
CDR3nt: TGCGCCAGCAGTCAGGGTTGGCTAGCTGTCTACGAGCAGTACTTC
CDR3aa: CASSQGWLAVYEQYF

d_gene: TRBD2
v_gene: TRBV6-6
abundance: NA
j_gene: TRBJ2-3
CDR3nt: TGTGCCAGCAGTCTACAGACTAGCGGGATTAGCGCAGATACGCAGTATTTT
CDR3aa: CASSLQTSGISADTQYF

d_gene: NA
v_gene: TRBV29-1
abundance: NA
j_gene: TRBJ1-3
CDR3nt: TGCAGCGTTGACGGGGGCTCTGGAAACACCATATATTTT
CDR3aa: CSVDGGSGNTIYF

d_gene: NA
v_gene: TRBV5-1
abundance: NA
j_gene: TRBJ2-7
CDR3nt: TGCGCCAGCAGCAGGGAGTACGAGCAGTACTTC
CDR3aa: CASSREYEQYF

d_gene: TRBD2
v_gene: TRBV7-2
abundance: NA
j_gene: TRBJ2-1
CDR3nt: TGTGCCAGCAGCTTTAGACCGGGACTAGCGGGAGAATGGAATGAGCAGTTCTTC
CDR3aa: CASSFRPGLAGEWNEQFF

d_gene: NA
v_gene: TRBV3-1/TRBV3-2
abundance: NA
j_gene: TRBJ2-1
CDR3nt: TGTGCCAGCAGCCAAGCGGGGGAACCCTACAATGAGCAGTTCTTC
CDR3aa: CASSQAGEPYNEQFF

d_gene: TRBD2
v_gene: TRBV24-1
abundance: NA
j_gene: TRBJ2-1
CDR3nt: TGTGCCACCAGTGGACGGGGGAGGGATGAGCAGTTCTTC
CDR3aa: CATSGRGRDEQFF

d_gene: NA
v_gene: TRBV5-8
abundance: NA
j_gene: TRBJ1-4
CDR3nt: TGTGCCAGCAGCTTGTTCAGGGGTGGCGAAAAACTGTTTTTT
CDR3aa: CASSLFRGGEKLFF

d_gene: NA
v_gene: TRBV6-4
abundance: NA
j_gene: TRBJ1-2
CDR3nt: TGTGCCAGCAGTGACGGTTGGGGCGGCTACACCTTC
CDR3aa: CASSDGWGGYTF

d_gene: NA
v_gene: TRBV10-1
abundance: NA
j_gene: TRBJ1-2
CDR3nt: TGCGCCAGCAGTGTGCTACCTTCCCTGCCTTATGGCTACACCTTC
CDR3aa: CASSVLPSLPYGYTF

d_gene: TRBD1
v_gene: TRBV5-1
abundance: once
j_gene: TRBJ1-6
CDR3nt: TGCGCCAGCAGCTTGGGGACAGGGCAAAATTCACCCCTCCACTTT
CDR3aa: CASSLGTGQNSPLHF

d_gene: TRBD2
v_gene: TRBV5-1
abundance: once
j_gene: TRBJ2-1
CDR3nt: TGCGCCAGCACCCCAGCGGGGGGGTCAACGTACAATGAGCAGTTCTTC
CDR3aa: CASTPAGGSTYNEQFF

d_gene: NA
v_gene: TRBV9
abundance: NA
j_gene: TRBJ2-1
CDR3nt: TGTGCCAGCAGCCCGCGACGCGCAAATGAGCAGTTCTTC
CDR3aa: CASSPRRANEQFF

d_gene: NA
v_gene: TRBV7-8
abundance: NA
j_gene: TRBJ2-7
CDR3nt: TGTGCCAGCAGCTTACTTAGGACAGTCCCCTACGAGCAGTACTTC
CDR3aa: CASSLLRTVPYEQYF

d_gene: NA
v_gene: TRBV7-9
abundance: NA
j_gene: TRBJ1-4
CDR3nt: TGTGCCAGCATGGGGTCCGTAGAAGAAAAACTGTTTTTT
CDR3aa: CASMGSVEEKLFF

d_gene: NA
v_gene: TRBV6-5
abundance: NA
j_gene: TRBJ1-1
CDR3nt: TGTGCCAGCAGGGGGTACACTGAAGCTTTCTTT
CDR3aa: CASRGYTEAFF

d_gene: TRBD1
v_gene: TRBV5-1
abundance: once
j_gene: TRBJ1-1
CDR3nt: TGCGCCAGCAGGTTACTCAGGGGGCACACTGAAGCTTTCTTT
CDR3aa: CASRLLRGHTEAFF

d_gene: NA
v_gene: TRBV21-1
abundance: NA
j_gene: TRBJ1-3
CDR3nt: TGTGCCAGCAGCAATGGGCCAGTCTCTGGAAACACCATATATTTT
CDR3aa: CASSNGPVSGNTIYF